The entry below gives a single TCR beta chain sequence along with its context. Its antigen is not known. TCRs were sequenced from three patients responding to pembrolizumab. This table comes from immunoSEQ multiplex PCR, and its TCRdb copy is limited to in-frame clones, with some not included. The table includes some 97,000 clones, about 79% detected once. This specimen belongs to a study of PD-1 blockade in mismatch repair-deficient tumors. Background on the study: Patients had 12 mismatch repair-deficient cancer types, all previously treated and progressing. General study results and limits: Tumor-resident clones, often undetectable pretreatment in blood, expanded then contracted after pembrolizumab.

The receptor was isolated from an adult with mismatch repair-deficient cancer. Here the sequenced sample was peripheral blood, taken about 33 weeks after starting pembrolizumab.

The CDR3 region has the DNA TGTGCCAGCTCGTCCGCGACTGGCTGGGATGAGCAGTTCTTC. Translated, it gives CASSSATGWDEQFF. This chain connects TRBV9 to TRBJ2-1; D is undetermined. The CDR3 consists of 14 residues. Germline assignment: CDR1 SGDLS and CDR2 YYNGEE. V lost 7 bases and J lost 8, with 19 bases in between. Using reference TRBV9 and TRBJ2-1 for the parts outside the CDR3, the full variable domain is DSGVTQTPKHLITATGQRVTLRCSPRSGDLSVYWYQQSLDQGLQFLIQYYNGEERAKGNILERFSAQQFPDLHSELNLSSLELGDSALYFCASSSATGWDEQFFGPGTRLTVL.